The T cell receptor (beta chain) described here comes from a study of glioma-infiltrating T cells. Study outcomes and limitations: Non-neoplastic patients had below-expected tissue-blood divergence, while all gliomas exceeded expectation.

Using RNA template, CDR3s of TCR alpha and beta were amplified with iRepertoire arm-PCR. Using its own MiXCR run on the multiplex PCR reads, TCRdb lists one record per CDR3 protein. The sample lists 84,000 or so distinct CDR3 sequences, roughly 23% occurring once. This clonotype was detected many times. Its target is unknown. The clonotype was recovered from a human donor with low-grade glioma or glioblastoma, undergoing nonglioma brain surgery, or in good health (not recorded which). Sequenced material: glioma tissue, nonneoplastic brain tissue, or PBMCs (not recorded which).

The CDR3 nucleotides are TGTGCCAGCAGCTTAACGGGACTAGCGGGGCCAGAGACCCAGTACTTC. Translation: CASSLTGLAGPETQYF. The chain combines TRBV7-2 with TRBJ2-5, with TRBD2 identical over 13 bases. With 2 bases clipped from V and 4 bases from J, the junction kept 4 bases outside the gene matches. CDR3 size: 16 residues. Germline CDR1 reads SGHTA; CDR2 reads FQGNSA.